These T cell receptor beta chains were read from a single sample in a study of T cells expressing NK-cell markers. TCRdb reprocessed the 5' RACE reads, with one entry per CDR3 protein and no DNA. Its table records 500,000 or so distinct CDR3 sequences. The specimen sequenced was blood T cells: a sorted CD56 or NKG2C T cell subset, CD4+ or CD8+ T cells, or bulk PBMC T cells (not recorded which). These receptors all stem from a man between 18 and 35 years old in good health. Both conserved end residues are part of each CDR3. Fields, in order: J gene, V gene, CDR3 length, CDR3 protein.

TRBJ2-1	TRBV15	14	CATSRVGYRDEQFF
TRBJ1-6	TRBV5-1	15	CASSLGQKDNSPLHF
TRBJ2-1	TRBV27	18	CATSQRVTSGSSDNEQFF
TRBJ2-3	TRBV20-1	17	CSAHRAGLARPTDTQYF
TRBJ2-1	TRBV5-1	15	CASSLGQGTVSEQFF
TRBJ1-2	TRBV10-2	16	CASSERQGVVDYGYTF
TRBJ2-5	TRBV29-1	12	CSVESRGLTQYF
TRBJ1-1	TRBV27	15	CASSLQGWVTTEAFF
TRBJ2-3	TRBV18	16	CASSPSYGSSTDTQYF
TRBJ2-7	TRBV6-5	15	CASSYSGREAYEQYF
TRBJ1-4	TRBV4-1	13	CASSQDSVEKLFF
TRBJ2-3	TRBV10-3	13	CAIEREGTDTQYF
TRBJ2-7	TRBV9	18	CASSVGVTPVGAPYEQYF
TRBJ2-1	TRBV27	15	CASSLRGRASGEQFF
TRBJ2-5	TRBV18	14	CASSPRGRGETQYF
TRBJ2-2	TRBV20-1	14	CSAREGTGTGELFF
TRBJ2-3	TRBV20-1	14	CSANSIPSRITQYF
TRBJ1-4	TRBV4-3	17	CASSQDRGGATNEKLFF
TRBJ2-4	TRBV14	17	CASSHPLGTGAKNIQYF
TRBJ1-5	TRBV24-1	15	CATSDSTGGHQPQHF
TRBJ2-6	TRBV19	18	CASSIAASGSPGANVLTF
TRBJ1-1	TRBV12-3/TRBV12-4	14	CASSYIASSAEAFF
TRBJ2-4	TRBV12-3/TRBV12-4	13	CASSGSPGYIQYF
TRBJ1-1	TRBV11-3	17	CASSLVDRGRGNTEAFF
TRBJ1-1	TRBV14	14	CASSQVSGGTEAFF
TRBJ2-3	TRBV20-1	17	CSASTPSGSISTDTQYF
TRBJ1-1	TRBV7-8	12	CLTGSGNTEAFF
TRBJ1-4	TRBV2	13	CASSLGTDEKLFF
TRBJ1-1	TRBV2	13	CASSPDTKFEAFF
TRBJ2-5	TRBV20-1	13	CSANPGERETQYF
TRBJ2-3	TRBV11-1	13	CASSSPDKALQYF
TRBJ2-1	TRBV5-1	15	CASSLMADGYNEQFF
TRBJ1-1	TRBV29-1	14	CSVRNMAEHTEAFF
TRBJ2-1	TRBV6-2/TRBV6-3	14	CASSYTGGEGEQFF
TRBJ1-5	TRBV29-1	13	CSVEVGVGQPQHF
TRBJ2-4	TRBV6-2/TRBV6-3	16	CASSYSYRLFKNIQYF
TRBJ2-3	TRBV4-2	13	CASSQISTDTQYF
TRBJ2-7	TRBV6-5	16	CASSYSNPKNSYEQYF
TRBJ2-1	TRBV20-1	14	CSAESPSSYNEQFF
TRBJ2-1	TRBV10-3	14	CAIRKRDSYNEQFF
TRBJ2-1	TRBV7-6	14	CASSLDRGPDEQFF
TRBJ1-1	TRBV11-2	13	CASSPDLMGAAFF
TRBJ2-4	TRBV18	14	CASSVGKTKNIQYF
TRBJ1-4	TRBV29-1	14	CSVAQPGAFEKLFF
TRBJ2-1	TRBV20-1	17	CSATAMGGRSLYNEQFF
TRBJ2-1	TRBV7-9	14	CASSGGTTYNEQFF
TRBJ1-2	TRBV12-3/TRBV12-4	16	CASRILGGPANYGYTF
TRBJ2-5	TRBV6-5	14	CASSAHWTEETQYF
TRBJ2-5	TRBV4-1	13	CASSQALAETQYF
TRBJ2-7	TRBV5-1	14	CASSLGTSSYEQYF
TRBJ2-7	TRBV20-1	17	CSARWGDIAGPYYEQYF
TRBJ1-2	TRBV3-1	14	CASSHLDRYYGYTF